Each of the 15 T cell receptor beta chains below was sequenced from the same sample in a study of blood T cell repertoires in COVID-19. The protocol was immunoSEQ multiplex PCR, while the TCRdb copy is restricted to in-frame clones and leaves out a portion. In the table there are about 380,000 clones, about 88% of which are singletons. The sequenced sample consisted of PBMCs or T cells enriched from blood (not recorded which). The origin of the receptors is a woman under 30 who had recovered from COVID-19.

The V and J genes are TRBV11-3 and TRBJ2-5; tentatively, D is TRBD1 (5 bases). V gave up 0 bases and J gave up 2 bases, with 10 bases separating them. This CDR3 spans 15 amino acids. The germline gives CDR1 SGHNT, CDR2 YENEEA. CDR3 nucleotide sequence: TGTGCCAGCAGCTTAGATCATACAGGACAAGAGACCCAGTACTTC. It yields the protein CASSLDHTGQETQYF.

This chain links TRBV4-3 with TRBJ1-3, with 7 positions matching TRBD1. Trimming removed 8 bases from V and 4 bases from J; junction bases left unmatched: 2. Germline V CDR1 and CDR2: LGHNA, YSLEER. The CDR3 runs to 12 residues. CDR3 DNA sequence: TGCGCCAGCGGGGACAGAGGAAACACCATATATTTT. Protein product: CASGDRGNTIYF.

This clone was recorded a few times. V is TRBV6-5 and J is TRBJ1-1, with unresolved D. Germline loops: CDR1 MNHEY, CDR2 SVGAGI. V was cut by 2 bases and J by 1 base, with 11 bases left in between. This CDR3 has 15 residues. This chain's CDR3 is CASSYRIAGNTEAFF. Here the CDR3 DNA reads TGTGCCAGCAGTTACCGCATTGCGGGGAACACTGAAGCTTTCTTT.

This clone has only a few counts. The rearrangement uses TRBV21-1 and TRBJ1-3; the listed D gene, TRBD1, was not tested against the DNA. TRBV21-1 is annotated as a pseudogene. CDR3 length equals 16 residues. CDR3 DNA sequence: TGTGCCAGCAGCAAAAGACAGGGATACTCTGGAAACACCATATATTTT. Protein: CASSKRQGYSGNTIYF.

The CDR3 coding sequence is TGTGCCAGCAGCCAATTGTGGGGGGTAACCTACAATGAGCAGTTCTTC. The encoded protein is CASSQLWGVTYNEQFF. The chain is built from TRBV7-2 and TRBJ2-1; the D gene is possibly TRBD2 (6 bases). Germline V gene data show CDR1 as SGHTA and CDR2 as FQGNSA. This CDR3 is 16 amino acids long. V lost 5 bases to trimming and J lost 2 bases, with 16 bases between them.

The rearrangement uses TRBV5-1 and TRBJ1-2, with unresolved D. The V gene's germline CDR1 is SGHRS and CDR2 YFSETQ. The CDR3 consists of 12 residues. Trimming took off 2 bases at V and 6 bases at J, with 8 bases between the two ends. For the CDR3, the DNA is TGCGCCAGCAGCTTAGGCCGGGATGGCTACACCTTC. Translation: CASSLGRDGYTF.

V gene TRBV9 combines with J gene TRBJ1-2; no reliable D call. Germline CDR1 and CDR2: SGDLS and YYNGEE. Deletions cut 4 bases from V and 4 bases from J, with 8 bases between. The CDR3 runs to 12 residues. The CDR3 spells CASSLLSYGYTF. The CDR3 DNA reads TGTGCCAGCAGCCTCCTCTCCTATGGCTACACCTTC.

The V call is TRBV4-1, the J call TRBJ2-5; TRBD2 agrees at 9 bases. The CDR3 consists of 17 residues. Germline CDR1 and CDR2: MGHRA and YSYEKL. The J segment lost 9 bases and the V segment lost 4 bases, leaving 18 bases of the junction unmatched. DNA for the CDR3: TGCGCCAGCAGCCTCTCTGCGGCGGGGGGGCTAGAGTCGCCCCAGTACTTC. Protein: CASSLSAAGGLESPQYF.

CDR3 amino acids: CASSTATGARLPEAFF. CDR3 bases: TGTGCCAGCAGCACCGCTACAGGGGCCCGCCTTCCTGAAGCTTTCTTT. The chain joins TRBV28 to TRBJ1-1; 7 nucleotides align to TRBD1. The CDR3 is made up of 16 amino acids. Losses at the gene ends were 6 bases for V and 6 bases for J; bases not matched to a gene: 16. Germline lookup yields CDR1 MDHEN and CDR2 SYDVKM.

The chain uses TRBV5-1 and TRBJ2-1; the match to TRBD2 covers 9 bases. This CDR3 has 16 residues. Germline V gene lookup returns CDR1 SGHRS and CDR2 YFSETQ. V shed 0 bases, J shed 7 bases, and the junction held 8 bases outside the gene matches. DNA of the CDR3: TGCGCCAGCAGCTTGGCGGGGCGGGGGGGCCTTAATGAGCAGTTCTTC. Its protein product is CASSLAGRGGLNEQFF.

The chain recombines TRBV9 with TRBJ2-5; a weak D match, TRBD2 (5 bases). This CDR3 spans 14 amino acids. V was shortened by 2 bases and J by 5 bases, with 13 bases between the two germline ends. The germline CDR1 and CDR2 sequences are SGDLS and YYNGEE. CDR3 amino acids: CASSVLPSRETQYF. DNA of the CDR3: TGTGCCAGCAGCGTTCTGCCTAGCAGGGAGACCCAGTACTTC.

In its sample, this clone was seen once. The chain employs TRBV30 and TRBJ2-1, with TRBD2 matching 13 bases. The CDR3 has 15 residues. Unmatched junction bases numbered 4, after V lost 5 bases and J lost 3 bases. Germline assignment: CDR1 GTSNPN and CDR2 SVGIG (reference sequence). The CDR3 loop reads CAWVLAGGDYNEQFF. The DNA of the CDR3 is TGTGCCTGGGTACTAGCGGGGGGGGACTACAATGAGCAGTTCTTC.

The V call is TRBV28, the J call TRBJ2-1, with TRBD1 matching 7 bases. This CDR3 is built from 15 residues. J gave up 0 bases and V 6 bases, and 5 bases lay outside the gene matches. The germline V gene encodes CDR1 MDHEN and CDR2 SYDVKM. CDR3 residues: CASSRRDSSYNEQFF. The CDR3 DNA reads as TGTGCCAGCAGCCGCCGGGACAGCTCCTACAATGAGCAGTTCTTC.

V usage is TRBV7-9 and J usage is TRBJ1-6; D unclear. Trimming stripped 1 base from V and 2 bases from J, with 12 bases between. The CDR3 spans 17 residues. CDR1 and CDR2 from the germline V gene are SEHNR and FQNEAQ (reference sequence). The CDR3: CASSLGSGSTYNSPLHF. The CDR3 DNA is TGTGCCAGCAGCTTAGGATCTGGGAGCACCTATAATTCACCCCTCCACTTT.

The chain has TRBV5-1 and TRBJ2-1, with TRBD1 as a possible D gene (6 bases). V was trimmed by 1 base and J by 0 bases, leaving 11 bases between them. The CDR3 covers 16 residues. Per germline, CDR1 SGHRS and CDR2 YFSETQ. DNA of the CDR3: TGCGCCAGCAGCTTGAGGACAGAAAGCTCCTACAATGAGCAGTTCTTC. Translating it yields CASSLRTESSYNEQFF.